This TCR beta chain was sequenced in a study of blood T cell repertoires in COVID-19. Across the study: COVID-19 samples collected from the United States, Italy and Spain covered acute and convalescent phases. The analysed material was cDNA or gDNA that came from T cells, B-cell-depleted T cells, or PBMCs.

Methods used by the authors: From reference gene primer amplification, estimates of nucleated cell counts were derived. Profiled with immunoSEQ multiplex PCR; TCRdb holds only in-frame clones, not every one. The V and J calls and clone size come from that table; D and trimming were worked out from the DNA. The sample records roughly 110,000 clones, about nine tenths being singletons. V lost 2 bases to trimming and J lost 4 bases; unmatched junction nucleotides: 18. The CDR3 extends over 19 amino acids. CDR1 and CDR2 from the germline V gene are SGHRS and YFSETQ. The material sequenced was peripheral blood. The genes are TRBV5-1 and TRBJ2-3, with 8 bases aligning to TRBD2. This receptor was identified in a man aged 50 or older with active or convalescent COVID-19. The CDR3 here is CASSLDILFGRAFSDTQYF. CDR3 DNA sequence: TGCGCCAGCAGCTTAGATATCCTTTTCGGGAGGGCCTTCTCAGATACGCAGTATTTT.